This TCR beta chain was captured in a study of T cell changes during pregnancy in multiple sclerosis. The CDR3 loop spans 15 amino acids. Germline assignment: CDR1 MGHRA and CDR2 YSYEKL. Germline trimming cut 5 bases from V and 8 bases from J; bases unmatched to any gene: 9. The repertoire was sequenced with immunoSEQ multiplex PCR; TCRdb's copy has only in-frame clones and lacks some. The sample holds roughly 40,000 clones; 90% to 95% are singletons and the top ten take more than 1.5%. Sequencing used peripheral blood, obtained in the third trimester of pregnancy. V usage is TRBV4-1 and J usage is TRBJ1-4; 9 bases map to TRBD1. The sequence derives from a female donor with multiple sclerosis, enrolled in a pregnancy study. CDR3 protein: CASSGQGLTREKLFF. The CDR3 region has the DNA TGCGCCAGCAGCGGACAGGGGTTAACTCGCGAAAAACTGTTTTTT.